This TCR beta chain was identified during a study of Graves' ophthalmopathy and Graves' hyperthyroidism. Study results and limitations: A model of 13 signatures distinguished ophthalmopathy from stable hyperthyroidism at around 90% sensitivity and about 80% specificity.

This clonotype was seen at least ten times. Its antigen remains unidentified. Exclusion criteria comprised other autoimmune diseases, uncontrolled infections, pregnancy or lactation in patients. Orbital computed tomography, thyroid ultrasound, TRAb, serum thyroxine and clinical symptoms formed the basis of diagnosis. V dropped 6 bases and J dropped 1; count of bases not matched to a gene: 12. The CDR3 length is 17 residues. Per germline, CDR1 SNHLY and CDR2 FYNNEI. TCR beta CDR3 regions were amplified from RNA transcripts. Second-round multiplex PCR came after first-round RT-PCR with HTBI primers. TCRdb reanalysed the multiplex PCR reads using MiXCR and keeps one entry per CDR3 protein. The table shows around 600,000 distinct CDR3 sequences, with about 40% occurring only once.

The TCR sequence derives from an adult man with Graves' ophthalmopathy. This rearrangement joins TRBV2 to TRBJ2-7; 10 nucleotides align to TRBD1. The specimen was peripheral blood. CDR3 sequence: CASRVGQGILRSYEQYF. The CDR3 region has the DNA TGTGCCAGCAGGGTGGGACAGGGGATATTGAGGTCCTACGAGCAGTACTTC.